The present T cell receptor beta chain was sequenced within a study of cytomegalovirus exposure and HLA in healthy donors. Regarding the study as a whole: Researchers reported in a later analysis that a missense DCLRE1C variant was tied to TCR beta V- and J-gene trimming. A later analysis associated 15,000 or so TCR beta sequences with HLA alleles at a 0.05 false discovery rate.

This CDR3 is 15 amino acids long. Germline V gene data show CDR1 as ENHRY and CDR2 as SYGVKD. After removal of 6 bases from V and 2 bases from J, the junction contained 3 bases not matched to a gene. Regarding this clone: What it binds is not known.

A multiplex PCR was run with 60 Vbeta primers and 13 Jbeta primers. Assay: immunoSEQ multiplex PCR; the TCRdb copy retains only in-frame clones and omits some. The sample holds roughly 180,000 clones; about 85% are singletons and the top ten take 4.5%. The J gene is TRBJ2-5, the V gene TRBV10-3, with 13 bases aligning to TRBD2. Input material: PBMCs. This receptor was obtained from a woman aged 45-65 years in good health and CMV-seropositive. The CDR3 reads CAISGLAGAQETQYF. CDR3 coding DNA: TGTGCCATCAGCGGACTAGCGGGGGCTCAAGAGACCCAGTACTTC.